The clone carrying this T cell receptor beta chain appeared many times. Its antigen is currently unknown. TCRdb reprocessed the 5' RACE reads with MiXCR, giving one entry per CDR3 protein. The table records 60,000 to 90,000 distinct CDR3 sequences, about 10% of them present only once. As for time point: longitudinal time-point 1 (baseline). Healthy controls were blood bank volunteers in Maryland, USA. The entry originates in a study of neurological immune-mediated disorders. Findings and limits, study-wide: Falling below healthy controls, multiple sclerosis showed the least TCR clonal expansion, while HTLV-1-associated myelopathy showed the most.

The CDR3 is 16 amino acids. Germline loops: CDR1 SGHTA, CDR2 FQGTGA. V lost 4 bases and J lost 7; bases outside the gene matches: 6. The chain links TRBV7-3 to TRBJ2-1, with 14 bases fitting TRBD2. The source material was PBMCs. The source is a young man in good health. The CDR3 DNA is TGTGCCAGCAGCTACTCCGGACTAGCGGGGGGAAATGAGCAGTTCTTC. It is translated as CASSYSGLAGGNEQFF.